Sequencing of this T cell receptor beta chain was carried out in a study of shared clonotypes between healthy human individuals. General observations from the study: Among several donors, roughly 5% of naive CD4 clonotypes were found in common.

CDR3 size: 16 residues. Deletions cut 0 bases from V and 1 base from J, with 12 bases between. Germline CDR1 SGHNT, CDR2 YYREEE (reference sequence). TCRdb keeps only in-frame clones here, not all; method: immunoSEQ multiplex PCR. Counted here are hundreds of thousands of clones, 72% occurring once; the ten biggest clones make up about 2%. Everyone who donated was a Caucasian adult who lived in Nashville, Tennessee. The sample holds a few counts of this clone. Its antigen is as yet unknown. V usage is TRBV5-4 and J usage is TRBJ2-3; no firm D call. The clonotype originates from a woman in her twenties or thirties in good health. Material for sequencing was memory CD4+ T cells sorted from blood. Documented subset: CD45RA-negative fraction. CDR3 nucleotides: TGTGCCAGCAGCTTGGATGGCGGAGTGCGCACAGATACGCAGTATTTT. Amino acid sequence: CASSLDGGVRTDTQYF.